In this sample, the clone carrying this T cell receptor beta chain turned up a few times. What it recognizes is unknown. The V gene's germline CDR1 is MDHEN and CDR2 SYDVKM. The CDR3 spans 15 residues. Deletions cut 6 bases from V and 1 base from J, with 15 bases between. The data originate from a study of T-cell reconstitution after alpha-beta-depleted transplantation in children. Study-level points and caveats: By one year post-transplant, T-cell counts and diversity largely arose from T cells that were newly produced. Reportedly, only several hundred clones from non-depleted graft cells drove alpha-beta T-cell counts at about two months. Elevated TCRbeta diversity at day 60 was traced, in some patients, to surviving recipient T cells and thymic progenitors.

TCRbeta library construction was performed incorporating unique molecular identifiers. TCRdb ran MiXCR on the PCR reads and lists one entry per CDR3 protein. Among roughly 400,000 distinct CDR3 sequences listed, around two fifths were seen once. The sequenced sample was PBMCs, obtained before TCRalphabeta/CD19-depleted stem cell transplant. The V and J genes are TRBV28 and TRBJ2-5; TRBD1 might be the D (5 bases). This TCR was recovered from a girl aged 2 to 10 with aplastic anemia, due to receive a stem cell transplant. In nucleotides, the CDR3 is TGTGCCAGCAGCCCTGGTGGGGCCATCCAAGAGACCCAGTACTTC. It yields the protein CASSPGGAIQETQYF. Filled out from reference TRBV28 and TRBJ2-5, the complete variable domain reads DVKVTQSSRYLVKRTGEKVFLECVQDMDHENMFWYRQDPGLGLRLIYFSYDVKMKEKGDIPEGYSVSREKKERFSLILESASTNQTSMYLCASSPGGAIQETQYFGPGTRLLVL.